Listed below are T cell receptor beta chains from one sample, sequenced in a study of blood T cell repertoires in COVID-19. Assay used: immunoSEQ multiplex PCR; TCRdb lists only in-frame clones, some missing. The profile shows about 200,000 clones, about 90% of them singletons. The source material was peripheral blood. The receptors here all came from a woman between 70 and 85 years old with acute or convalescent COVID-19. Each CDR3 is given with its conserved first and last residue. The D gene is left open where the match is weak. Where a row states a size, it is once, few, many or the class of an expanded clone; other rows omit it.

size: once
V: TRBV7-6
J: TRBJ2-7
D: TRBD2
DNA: TGTGCCAGCAGCTTCGGACTAGCGGGCCAAACACCCTCCTACGAGCAGTACTTC
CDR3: CASSFGLAGQTPSYEQYF

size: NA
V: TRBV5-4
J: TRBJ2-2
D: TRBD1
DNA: TGTGCCAGCACCCTTGGGACAGTCTCCGGGGAGCTGTTTTTT
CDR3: CASTLGTVSGELFF

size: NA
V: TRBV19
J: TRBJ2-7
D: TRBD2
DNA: TGTGCCAGTAGCCCCGGGGGGGCCCGCTCCTACGAGCAGTACTTC
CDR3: CASSPGGARSYEQYF

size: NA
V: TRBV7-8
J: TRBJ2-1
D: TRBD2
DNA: TGTGCCAGCAGCTTTAGCGGGGCCTCTTCCTACAATGAGCAGTTCTTC
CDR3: CASSFSGASSYNEQFF

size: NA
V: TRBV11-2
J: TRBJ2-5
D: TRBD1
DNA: TGTGCCAGCACCGCGGACAGGGGGGGCGTGACCCAGTACTTC
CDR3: CASTADRGGVTQYF

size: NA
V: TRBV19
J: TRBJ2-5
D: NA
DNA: TGTGCCAGCAGCCTAGGGAGGGAGACCCAGTACTTC
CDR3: CASSLGRETQYF

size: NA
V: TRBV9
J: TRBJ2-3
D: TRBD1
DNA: TGTGCCAGCAGCGTAGGACAGGGGTCCACAGATACGCAGTATTTT
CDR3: CASSVGQGSTDTQYF

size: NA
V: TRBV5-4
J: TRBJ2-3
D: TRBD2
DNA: TGTGCCAGCAGCCCCTCGGCTAGCGGGGCTAGCACAGATACGCAGTATTTT
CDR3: CASSPSASGASTDTQYF

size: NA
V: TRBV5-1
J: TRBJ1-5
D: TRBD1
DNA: TGCGCCAGCAGCGTACAGGGGGGGAATCAGCCCCAGCATTTT
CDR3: CASSVQGGNQPQHF

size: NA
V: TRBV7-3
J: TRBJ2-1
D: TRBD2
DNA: TGTGCCAGCAGCCTAGGACTAGCGGGAGTCGGTGAGCAGTTCTTC
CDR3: CASSLGLAGVGEQFF

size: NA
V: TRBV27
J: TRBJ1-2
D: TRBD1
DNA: TGTGCCAGCAGTTTCGGACAGGGCTCTACCTATGGCTACACCTTC
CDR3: CASSFGQGSTYGYTF

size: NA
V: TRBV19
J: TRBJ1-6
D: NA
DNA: TGTGCCAGTAGTATCACAGCGGGTCCTTTATTTTCACCCCTCCACTTT
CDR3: CASSITAGPLFSPLHF